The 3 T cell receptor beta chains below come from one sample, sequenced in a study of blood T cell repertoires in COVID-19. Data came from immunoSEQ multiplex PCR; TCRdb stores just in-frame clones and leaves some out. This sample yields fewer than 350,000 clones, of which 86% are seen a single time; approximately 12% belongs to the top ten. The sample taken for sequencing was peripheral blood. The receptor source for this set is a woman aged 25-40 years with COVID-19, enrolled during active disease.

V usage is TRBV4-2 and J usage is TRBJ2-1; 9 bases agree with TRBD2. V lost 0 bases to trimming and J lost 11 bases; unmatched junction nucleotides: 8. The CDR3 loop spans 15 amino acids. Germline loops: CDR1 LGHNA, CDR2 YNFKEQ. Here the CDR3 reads CASSQDRAGGLKQFF. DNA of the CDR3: TGTGCCAGCAGCCAAGACCGAGCGGGGGGTCTTAAGCAGTTCTTC.

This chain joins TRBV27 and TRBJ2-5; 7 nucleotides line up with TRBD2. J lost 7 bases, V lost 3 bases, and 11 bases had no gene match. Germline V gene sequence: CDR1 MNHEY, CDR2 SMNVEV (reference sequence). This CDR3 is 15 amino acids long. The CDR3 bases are TGTGCCAGCAGTTTGTTCCGATCTGGGGGGGGGACCCAGTACTTC. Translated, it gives CASSLFRSGGGTQYF.

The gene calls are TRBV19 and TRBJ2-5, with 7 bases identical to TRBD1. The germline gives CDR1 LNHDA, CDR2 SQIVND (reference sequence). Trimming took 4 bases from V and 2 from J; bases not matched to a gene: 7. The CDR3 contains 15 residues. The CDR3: CASSTGTARQETQYF. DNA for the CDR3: TGTGCCAGTAGTACAGGGACAGCAAGACAAGAGACCCAGTACTTC.